The source of this T cell receptor (beta chain) is a study of T-cell memory formation after mild COVID-19. This clonotype was counted between two and nine times. Its antigen is still unknown. General study points: CD4+ clones that contracted lay mainly in CM and EM; CD8+ ones lay in EMRA. Memory cells collected pre-infection included some clones that later responded, suggesting cross-reactive memory joined.

Germline CDR1 LGHNT, CDR2 FRNRAP. With 2 bases removed from V and 6 bases from J, the gap between germline ends came to 7 bases. The CDR3 runs to 13 residues. Each CDR3 protein is one row after TCRdb ran MiXCR on the 5' RACE reads. The table shows about 190,000 distinct CDR3 sequences, with around 19% occurring only once. Sequencing was done on a sample of PBMCs or a T cell subset sorted from them (not recorded which). The sequence was collected from an adult woman who had mild COVID-19 (a few samples of this study predate the infection). Cell type and time point are not known. The chain combines TRBV12-5 with TRBJ2-2, with unresolved D. The CDR3 loop reads CASGLKGSGELFF. The DNA of the CDR3 is TGTGCTAGTGGTTTGAAGGGCTCCGGGGAGCTGTTTTTT.